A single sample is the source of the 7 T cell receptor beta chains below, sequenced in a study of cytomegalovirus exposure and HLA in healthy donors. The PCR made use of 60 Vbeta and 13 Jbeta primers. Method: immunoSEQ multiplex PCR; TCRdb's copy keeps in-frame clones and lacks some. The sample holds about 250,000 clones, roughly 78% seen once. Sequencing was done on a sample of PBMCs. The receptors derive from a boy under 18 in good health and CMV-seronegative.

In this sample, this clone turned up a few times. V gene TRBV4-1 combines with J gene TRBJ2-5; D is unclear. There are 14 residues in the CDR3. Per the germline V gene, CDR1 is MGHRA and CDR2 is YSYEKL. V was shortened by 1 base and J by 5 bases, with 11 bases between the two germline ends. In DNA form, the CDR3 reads TGCGCCAGCAGCCAAGTCCCAGGCCGGGAGACCCAGTACTTC. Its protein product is CASSQVPGRETQYF.

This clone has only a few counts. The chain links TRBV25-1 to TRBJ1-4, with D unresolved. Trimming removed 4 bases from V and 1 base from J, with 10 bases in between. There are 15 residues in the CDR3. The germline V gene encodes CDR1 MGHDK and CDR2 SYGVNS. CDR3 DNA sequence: TGTGCCAGCAGTGGAGCGGAGCTAACTAATGAAAAACTGTTTTTT. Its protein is CASSGAELTNEKLFF.

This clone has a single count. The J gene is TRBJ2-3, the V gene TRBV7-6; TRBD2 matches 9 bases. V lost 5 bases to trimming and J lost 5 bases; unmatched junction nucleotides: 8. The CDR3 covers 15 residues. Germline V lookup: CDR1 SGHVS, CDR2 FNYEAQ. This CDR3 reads CASSLSSGAEDTQYF. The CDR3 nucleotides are TGTGCCAGCAGCCTCTCTAGCGGGGCCGAAGATACGCAGTATTTT.

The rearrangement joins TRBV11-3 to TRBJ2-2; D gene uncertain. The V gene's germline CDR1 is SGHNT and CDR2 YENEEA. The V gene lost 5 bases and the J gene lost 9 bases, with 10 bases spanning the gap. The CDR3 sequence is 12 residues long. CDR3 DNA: TGTGCCAGCAGCCCCGGTCTCCGGGAGCTGTTTTTT. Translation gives CASSPGLRELFF. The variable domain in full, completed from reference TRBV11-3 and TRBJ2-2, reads EAGVVQSPRYKIIEKKQPVAFWCNPISGHNTLYWYLQNLGQGPELLIRYENEEAVDDSQLPKDRFSAERLKGVDSTLKIQPAELGDSAVYLCASSPGLRELFFGEGSRLTVL.

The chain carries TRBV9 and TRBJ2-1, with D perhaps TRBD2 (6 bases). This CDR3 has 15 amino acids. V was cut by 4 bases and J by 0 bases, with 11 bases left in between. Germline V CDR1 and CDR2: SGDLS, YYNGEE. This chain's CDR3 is CASSPAEGSYNEQFF. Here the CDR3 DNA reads TGTGCCAGCAGCCCCGCGGAGGGCTCCTACAATGAGCAGTTCTTC.

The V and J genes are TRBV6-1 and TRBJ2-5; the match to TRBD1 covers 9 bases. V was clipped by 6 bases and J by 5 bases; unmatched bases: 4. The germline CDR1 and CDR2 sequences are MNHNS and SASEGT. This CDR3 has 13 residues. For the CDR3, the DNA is TGTGCCAGCAGCGGGACAGGGTGGGAGACCCAGTACTTC. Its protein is CASSGTGWETQYF.

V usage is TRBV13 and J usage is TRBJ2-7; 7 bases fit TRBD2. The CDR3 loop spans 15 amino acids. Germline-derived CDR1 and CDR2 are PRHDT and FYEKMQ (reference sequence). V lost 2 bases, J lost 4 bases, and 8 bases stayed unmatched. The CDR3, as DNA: TGTGCCAGCAGCTTAAATCCACTAGCGAGTTACGAGCAGTACTTC. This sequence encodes CASSLNPLASYEQYF.